The table lists the clone carrying this T cell receptor beta chain with a few counts. What it recognizes is unknown. The sample originates from a study of beta chain features in type 1 diabetes. Turning to the study itself: Comparable age, gender and cell yields were observed in patients relative to healthy donors. Study-wide results and caveats: Across patients, naive, central memory and Treg TCRB repertoires exhibited apparently greater similarity than was observed across healthy donors. A moderate, significant TCRB CDR3 shortening appeared in type 1 diabetes across four CD4+ subsets.

The sequenced template was cDNA made from the entire isolated RNA. Sequencing was performed with immunoSEQ multiplex PCR; in TCRdb, only in-frame clones are kept and a portion is missing. The data show hundreds of thousands of clones, about an eighth seen once. Each of the sorted populations had a purity greater than 95%. Germline CDR1 MGHRA, CDR2 YSYEKL. CDR3 size: 16 residues. V was shortened by 3 bases and J by 2 bases, with 11 bases between the two germline ends. The chain is built from TRBV4-1 and TRBJ2-6; D is uncertain. The receptor was derived from a man between 18 and 35 years old with type 1 diabetes. The sequencing input was naive CD4+ T cells from blood. The chain's CDR3 is CASSQYRVTGANVLTF. CDR3 DNA: TGCGCCAGCAGCCAGTATAGGGTGACTGGGGCCAACGTCCTGACTTTC.